A single sample gave rise to the 29 T cell receptor beta chains below, sequenced in a study of blood T cell repertoires in COVID-19. Generated by immunoSEQ multiplex PCR, the TCRdb table keeps only in-frame clones and is missing some. This table holds over 130,000 clones, approximately 85% found once. The sequenced material came from peripheral blood. The receptors stem from a woman aged 80 or over with acute or convalescent COVID-19.

The CDR3 nucleotides read TGTGCCAGCACGTTGCAGGGCCCGCTTGGAGGCTACACCTTC. Translating it yields CASTLQGPLGGYTF. The V and J genes are TRBV2 and TRBJ1-2, with TRBD1 as a possible D gene (5 bases). V was clipped by 7 bases and J by 8 bases, with 20 bases between them. The CDR3 extends over 14 amino acids. CDR1 is SNHLY, CDR2 FYNNEI, per germline. The variable domain in full, with the rest retrieved from reference TRBV2 and TRBJ1-2, is EPEVTQTPSHQVTQMGQEVILRCVPISNHLYFYWYRQILGQKVEFLVSFYNNEISEKSEIFDDQFSVERPDGSNFTLKIRSTKLEDSAMYFCASTLQGPLGGYTFGSGTRLTVV.

This rearrangement joins TRBV19 to TRBJ1-1; D possibly corresponds to TRBD1 (6 bases). Trimming took off 5 bases at V and 0 bases at J, with 13 bases between the two ends. The germline CDR1 and CDR2 sequences are LNHDA and SQIVND (reference sequence). This CDR3 has 15 residues. The CDR3: CASSPRGAMNTEAFF. For the CDR3, the DNA is TGTGCCAGTAGTCCCCGGGGGGCAATGAACACTGAAGCTTTCTTT.

The chain joins TRBV25-1 to TRBJ1-5; no clear D. Between the trimmed V and J ends, which lost 8 bases and 9 bases, there was a span of 14 bases. CDR3 length equals 12 residues. Germline lookup yields CDR1 MGHDK and CDR2 SYGVNS. The DNA for the CDR3 is TGTGCCAGCGCTGACGGGGTTGGGCCCCAGCATTTT. Translation gives CASADGVGPQHF.

V usage is TRBV7-2 and J usage is TRBJ2-7; D may be TRBD2 (6 bases). This CDR3 is 15 amino acids long. Germline V gene data show CDR1 as SGHTA and CDR2 as FQGNSA. V shed 5 bases and J shed 2 bases, with 16 bases lying between them. The CDR3 region has the DNA TGTGCCAGCAGCCATAGGAGGGTCAGGACCTACGAGCAGTACTTC. Translating it yields CASSHRRVRTYEQYF.

The rearrangement joins TRBV6-1 to TRBJ2-5, with no clear D. Between the trimmed V and J ends, which lost 0 bases and 4 bases, there was a span of 18 bases. This CDR3 has 17 residues. Germline values: CDR1 MNHNS, CDR2 SASEGT. The CDR3 loop reads CASSEARLVELVETQYF. In DNA form, the CDR3 reads TGTGCCAGCAGTGAAGCGCGGCTAGTCGAGCTGGTAGAGACCCAGTACTTC.

The V and J genes are TRBV6-2 or TRBV6-3 and TRBJ2-7; TRBD2 agrees at 11 bases. The V and J ends lost 5 bases and 5 bases, in that order; junction bases with no gene match: 5. Germline V lookup: CDR1 MNHEY, CDR2 SVGEGT. The CDR3 has 14 residues. The CDR3 DNA reads TGTGCCAGCAGTGTTACTAGCGGGAGCGACGAGCAGTACTTC. It yields the protein CASSVTSGSDEQYF.

The CDR3 is CASSQDVFGEVGAQPQHF. Here the CDR3 DNA reads TGTGCCAGCAGCCAAGATGTATTTGGGGAAGTGGGGGCTCAGCCCCAGCATTTT. This chain links TRBV3-1 (or the pseudogene TRBV3-2) with TRBJ1-5; possible D gene TRBD1, 6 bases. Trimming left V 0 bases short and J 6 bases short, with 21 bases between. Germline values: CDR1 LGHDT, CDR2 YNNKEL (reference sequence). This CDR3 is built from 18 residues.

The V call is TRBV11-3, the J call TRBJ2-7; 7 nucleotides agree with TRBD2. Trimming at V came to 5 bases and at J to 3 bases, leaving 7 bases not matched to a gene. Germline CDR1 SGHNT, CDR2 YENEEA. CDR3 length: 14 residues. CDR3 protein: CASSPSSGVYEQYF. CDR3 sequence (DNA): TGTGCCAGCAGCCCATCCAGCGGGGTCTACGAGCAGTACTTC.

This clone came up once. The V gene is TRBV3-1 (or the pseudogene TRBV3-2), the J gene TRBJ1-6, with D hard to call. V was cut by 9 bases and J by 0 bases, with 9 bases left in between. CDR1 and CDR2 (germline): LGHDT, YNNKEL (reference sequence). This CDR3 is built from 14 residues. This CDR3 reads CASTRFSYNSPLHF. The DNA of the CDR3 is TGTGCCAGTACCAGGTTCTCCTATAATTCACCCCTCCACTTT.

A word on this clone: Other DNA variants within this sample encode the same CDR3. The rearrangement links TRBV7-9 to TRBJ2-2, with a weak D call TRBD1 (5 bases). V was cut by 0 bases and J by 13 bases, with 18 bases left in between. CDR3 size: 15 residues. Germline CDR1 and CDR2: SEHNR and FQNEAQ (reference sequence). As DNA, the CDR3 is TGTGCCAGCAGCTTAGCAGGCAGGGCCCTGGATTGGCTGTTTTTT. It codes for CASSLAGRALDWLFF. The whole variable domain, remainder taken from reference TRBV7-9 and TRBJ2-2, is DTGVSQNPRHKITKRGQNVTFRCDPISEHNRLYWYRQTLGQGPEFLTYFQNEAQLEKSRLLSDRFSAERPKGSFSTLEIQRTEQGDSAMYLCASSLAGRALDWLFFGEGSRLTVL.

This clone was detected a few times. This sequence joins TRBV5-5 and TRBJ2-2; TRBD1 might be the D (5 bases). Trimming stripped 4 bases from V and 5 bases from J, with 12 bases between. Per the germline V gene, CDR1 is SGHKS and CDR2 is YYEKEE (reference sequence). The length of the CDR3 is 14 residues. The CDR3 loop reads CASSRLRGTGELFF. DNA for the CDR3: TGTGCCAGCAGCCGCTTAAGGGGAACCGGGGAGCTGTTTTTT.

CDR3 coding DNA: TGTGCCAGCAGCAAAAAGTCTGGGAGGTTGGCCCCCTTGAACACTGAAGCTTTCTTT. Translation: CASSKKSGRLAPLNTEAFF. The rearrangement uses TRBV21-1 and TRBJ1-1. TRBV21-1 is a known pseudogene. This CDR3 is 19 amino acids long.

The CDR3 spells CASSSSGGAGEQYF. DNA for the CDR3: TGTGCCAGCAGCTCCAGCGGGGGGGCGGGCGAGCAGTACTTC. V gene TRBV13 combines with J gene TRBJ2-7; 10 bases align to TRBD2. Germline CDR1 reads PRHDT; CDR2 reads FYEKMQ (reference sequence). Germline trimming cut 4 bases from V and 6 bases from J; bases unmatched to any gene: 6. The CDR3 totals 14 residues.

V gene TRBV2 combines with J gene TRBJ1-5; 7 bases fit TRBD1. CDR3 size: 14 residues. Germline CDR1 is SNHLY and CDR2 is FYNNEI. J gave up 3 bases and V 8 bases, and 7 bases lay outside the gene matches. In nucleotides, the CDR3 is TGTGCCAGCGGGGGCCAGGGGGTCAATCAGCCCCAGCATTTT. It translates to CASGGQGVNQPQHF.

The rearrangement joins TRBV2 to TRBJ2-3, with a tentative D call TRBD2 (6 bases). V lost 6 bases and J 2 bases, leaving 15 bases between the germline ends. CDR1 is SNHLY, CDR2 FYNNEI, per germline. There are 15 residues in the CDR3. CDR3 bases: TGTGCCAGCAGCGGTCTGGCGGGGCACACAGATACGCAGTATTTT. It encodes CASSGLAGHTDTQYF.

CDR3 bases: TGTGCCAGCAGTCCAGGACTAGCGGGAGTAGGTGAGCAGTTCTTC. Residues: CASSPGLAGVGEQFF. This rearrangement joins TRBV27 to TRBJ2-1; 13 bases line up with TRBD2. The germline V gene encodes CDR1 MNHEY and CDR2 SMNVEV (reference sequence). This CDR3 is built from 15 residues. V lost 5 bases to trimming and J lost 9 bases; unmatched junction nucleotides: 7.

The J gene is TRBJ2-3, the V gene TRBV6-4; 8 bases are shared with TRBD2. Trimming took 3 bases from V and 4 from J; bases not matched to a gene: 6. Germline assignment: CDR1 MRHNA and CDR2 SNTAGT. This CDR3 has 15 amino acids. The CDR3 bases are TGTGCCAGCAGTGAAAACGGGGGGGCTGCAGATACGCAGTATTTT. This sequence encodes CASSENGGAADTQYF.

The chain couples TRBV21-1 to TRBJ1-5; the table gives TRBD1 as D, unverified against the DNA. TRBV21-1 is recorded as a pseudogene. The CDR3 is made up of 16 amino acids. The CDR3: CASRTGTGYSNQPQHF. CDR3 bases: TGTGCCAGCAGAACGGGGACAGGCTATAGCAATCAGCCCCAGCATTTT.

This clone has just a few counts. The chain uses TRBV7-3 and TRBJ1-1; D uncertain. V dropped 6 bases and J dropped 4 bases, with 15 bases sitting between them. This CDR3 has 14 amino acids. Germline CDR1 SGHTA, CDR2 FQGTGA. CDR3 coding DNA: TGTGCCAGCAGTGAGGGCCTCCTGGGCACTGAAGCTTTCTTT. Translated: CASSEGLLGTEAFF. Drawing the rest from reference TRBV7-3 and TRBJ1-1, the complete variable domain is GAGVSQTPSNKVTEKGKYVELRCDPISGHTALYWYRQSLGQGPEFLIYFQGTGAADDSGLPNDRFFAVRPEGSVSTLKIQRTERGDSAVYLCASSEGLLGTEAFFGQGTRLTVV.

The gene calls are TRBV7-9 and TRBJ2-2; 16 bases are a match to TRBD2. Losses at the gene ends were 3 bases for V and 3 bases for J; bases not matched to a gene: 7. Germline assignment: CDR1 SEHNR and CDR2 FQNEAQ (reference sequence). The CDR3 is 19 amino acids. The CDR3 sequence is CASSFTGTSGGEHTGELFF. DNA of the CDR3: TGTGCCAGCAGCTTCACCGGGACTAGCGGGGGGGAGCACACCGGGGAGCTGTTTTTT.

This sequence joins TRBV6-6 and TRBJ1-5; perhaps TRBD1 as D (6 bases). V lost 5 bases, J lost 0 bases, and 14 bases lay in between. The CDR3 loop spans 16 amino acids. CDR1 is MNHNY and CDR2 is SVGAGI in the germline V gene (reference sequence). The CDR3 loop reads CASSPSRGTSNQPQHF. The DNA of the CDR3 is TGTGCCAGCAGTCCCTCCAGGGGAACTAGCAATCAGCCCCAGCATTTT.

The V gene is TRBV7-2, the J gene TRBJ2-7; 8 bases line up with TRBD1. Unmatched junction bases numbered 10, after V lost 5 bases and J lost 4 bases. The CDR3 has 15 residues. Per germline, CDR1 SGHTA and CDR2 FQGNSA. CDR3 coding DNA: TGTGCCAGCAGCACCGAGACAGGGGTGGCTTACGAGCAGTACTTC. Protein: CASSTETGVAYEQYF.

Here the CDR3 reads CASSVRPRTSGPYNEQFF. DNA of the CDR3: TGCGCCAGCAGTGTCCGCCCACGGACTAGCGGGCCCTACAATGAGCAGTTCTTC. This chain links TRBV10-1 with TRBJ2-1; 11 bases align to TRBD2. Per germline, CDR1 WNHNN and CDR2 SYGVQD (reference sequence). Germline trimming cut 4 bases from V and 2 bases from J; bases unmatched to any gene: 10. The length of the CDR3 is 18 residues.

The V and J genes are TRBV2 and TRBJ2-2; TRBD2 agrees at 11 bases. This CDR3 comprises 14 residues. CDR1 SNHLY and CDR2 FYNNEI come from the germline V gene. The V and J ends lost 4 bases and 5 bases, in that order; junction bases with no gene match: 0. The CDR3 loop reads CASSGLAGTGELFF. For the CDR3, the DNA is TGTGCCAGCAGTGGACTAGCGGGGACCGGGGAGCTGTTTTTT.

The table lists this clone with a few counts. V gene TRBV2 combines with J gene TRBJ1-2, with 10 bases lining up with TRBD1. This CDR3 has 14 residues. Germline assignment: CDR1 SNHLY and CDR2 FYNNEI. Trimming at V came to 6 bases and at J to 7 bases, leaving 8 bases not matched to a gene. CDR3 bases: TGTGCCAGCAGGCTGGACAGGGGGAAGTCTGGCTACACCTTC. It codes for CASRLDRGKSGYTF.

In its sample, this clone was seen a few times. CDR3: CAISDGANYGYTF. As DNA, the CDR3 is TGTGCCATCAGTGACGGAGCTAACTATGGCTACACCTTC. V and J are TRBV10-3 and TRBJ1-2; no firm D call. Germline V gives CDR1 ENHRY, CDR2 SYGVKD. V shed 3 bases and J shed 0 bases, with 5 bases lying between them. CDR3 length: 13 residues.

The V and J genes are TRBV28 and TRBJ1-2; D perhaps matches TRBD1 (6 bases). CDR3 length: 14 amino acids. Germline V lookup: CDR1 MDHEN, CDR2 SYDVKM. The V end lost 6 bases, the J end lost 6 bases, and 17 bases lay between the germline ends. The CDR3 reads CASRLSAGVDGYTF. The DNA of the CDR3 is TGTGCCAGCAGATTGAGTGCAGGGGTGGATGGCTACACCTTC.

The gene calls are TRBV7-9 and TRBJ2-3; 8 bases agree with TRBD1. Germline V gene lookup returns CDR1 SEHNR and CDR2 FQNEAQ (reference sequence). After removal of 4 bases from V and 1 base from J, the junction contained 10 bases not matched to a gene. This CDR3 region has 17 residues. CDR3 DNA: TGTGCCAGCAGCTCCCCCCAGGGGGCGCGGGGCACAGATACGCAGTATTTT. Translated, it gives CASSSPQGARGTDTQYF.

The rearrangement joins TRBV24-1 to TRBJ1-2, with 7 nucleotides matching TRBD1. The CDR3 is 14 amino acids. After removal of 4 bases from V and 6 bases from J, the junction contained 7 bases not matched to a gene. CDR1 is KGHDR, CDR2 SFDVKD, per germline. The CDR3 coding sequence is TGTGCCACCAGTGACCTGGACAGGCGGGATGGCTACACCTTC. Encoded protein: CATSDLDRRDGYTF.